Sequencing of this T cell receptor (beta chain) was carried out in a study of CD8+CD57+ T cells in acquired aplastic anemia. Profiling of TCR beta VDJ combinations and CDR3 sequences used genomic DNA as template. TCRdb processed the reads anew with MiXCR; each CDR3 protein has one entry. The sample has about 200,000 distinct CDR3 sequences; about 37% are singletons. As concerns this clonotype: The conserved phenylalanine or tryptophan is not found at the CDR3 terminus, so this likely reflects a read error.

Looked up from germline, CDR1 is SNHLY and CDR2 is FYNNEI. With 5 bases clipped from V and 2 bases from J, the junction kept 6 bases outside the gene matches. The CDR3 sequence is 14 residues long. The sequence was obtained from a human donor in good health, serving as a control. Material: sorted CD4+, CD8+, or CD8+CD57+ T cells (not recorded which) from PBMCs. The chain carries TRBV2 and TRBJ2-7, with 7 bases identical to TRBD1. CDR3 coding DNA: TGTGCCAGCAGTATGTACAGGGGAACCTACGAGCAGTACCTC. Translated, it gives CASSMYRGTYEQYL.